The rows below give T cell receptor beta chains drawn from one sample of a study of early T cells in non-severe SARS-CoV-2 infection. TCRdb reprocessed the 5' RACE reads via MiXCR and lists one record per CDR3 protein. Among around 67,000 distinct CDR3 sequences listed, approximately 12% were seen once. Sample: whole blood. The origin of the receptors is an adult who was a healthcare worker with PCR-confirmed SARS-CoV-2 infection or an uninfected control (not recorded which). Each CDR3 is given with its conserved first and last residue. Fields, in order: CDR3 length, V gene, J gene, CDR3 protein.

14	TRBV12-3/TRBV12-4	TRBJ2-1	CASSFGRAGDEQFF
16	TRBV28	TRBJ2-7	CASSHIGGRDIYEQYF
14	TRBV4-1	TRBJ2-2	CASRLDREVGELFF
13	TRBV7-8	TRBJ2-4	CASSPRRQEAQYF
14	TRBV5-1	TRBJ1-3	CASSGTTAGNTIYF
20	TRBV29-1	TRBJ2-3	CSVAGAPGLAGVVGTDTQYF
13	TRBV6-6	TRBJ1-5	CASSYTGDQPQHF
13	TRBV3-1	TRBJ2-7	CASSQGLPLEQYF
12	TRBV18	TRBJ2-1	CASSSSNNEQFF
14	TRBV9	TRBJ2-7	CASSVNWGSGEQYF
16	TRBV9	TRBJ2-3	CASSVELAGRGDTQYF
14	TRBV5-5	TRBJ2-7	CASTPLRVAYEQYF
17	TRBV5-1	TRBJ1-1	CASSFGRTGREGTEAFF
14	TRBV28	TRBJ2-1	CASIRSVDYNEQFF
16	TRBV5-1	TRBJ2-1	CASSLVAGVAYNEQFF
13	TRBV6-5	TRBJ1-2	CASSYLKGLGYTF
15	TRBV7-9	TRBJ1-1	CASSTPTGKNTEAFF
13	TRBV10-3	TRBJ2-7	CAIRWTGSYEQYF
16	TRBV7-3	TRBJ2-1	CASSTQVVAGYNEQFF
14	TRBV12-3/TRBV12-4	TRBJ1-1	CASSLGGDRSEAFF
13	TRBV5-1	TRBJ2-2	CASSTSRGWELFF
16	TRBV7-8	TRBJ2-3	CASSPSRLNPTDTQYF
14	TRBV21-1	TRBJ2-7	CASSKEGSSYEQYF
15	TRBV7-2	TRBJ2-1	CASSSYSRGGNEQFF
13	TRBV11-2	TRBJ2-2	CASGTGNTGELFF
13	TRBV12-3/TRBV12-4	TRBJ1-3	CASCLYSGNTIYF
15	TRBV4-1	TRBJ2-7	CASSQSAGAVYEQYF
12	TRBV11-2	TRBJ1-1	CASSMTDTEAFF
14	TRBV3-1	TRBJ2-6	CASSQTVGANVLTF
13	TRBV29-1	TRBJ2-7	CSAGTGGEDEQYF
16	TRBV2	TRBJ1-1	CASSERRHIMNTEAFF
13	TRBV20-1	TRBJ2-2	CSAREANTGELFF
14	TRBV29-1	TRBJ2-5	CSVGPPGGPETQYF
11	TRBV29-1	TRBJ2-7	CSAEAAYEQYF
21	TRBV20-1	TRBJ2-1	CSASPPRGREPPYHSYNEQFF
13	TRBV7-8	TRBJ1-1	CASSSVQGTEAFF
13	TRBV15	TRBJ2-5	CATSRVREETQYF
11	TRBV19	TRBJ1-2	CASSIAGGYTF
12	TRBV29-1	TRBJ2-3	CSVSGGTDTQYF
13	TRBV6-2/TRBV6-3	TRBJ2-3	CASSRRSTDTQYF
17	TRBV7-8	TRBJ2-1	CASSLAVAGGSYNEQFF
14	TRBV4-1	TRBJ1-5	CASSPSRGFQPQHF
14	TRBV30	TRBJ2-5	CAWSMGIGGETQYF
12	TRBV6-2/TRBV6-3	TRBJ2-4	CASSYGVNIQYF